The source of this TCR beta chain is a study of follicular helper T cells after annual influenza vaccination. Study conclusions and caveats: ICOS+CD38+ cTfh clonality change tracked circulating plasmablast frequency change.

In this sample, this clone turned up once. Its antigen is unknown. Clones were sequenced by immunoSEQ multiplex PCR, and TCRdb holds only the in-frame ones, with some missing. This sample has 27,000 or so clones, with about 82% found just once. Germline lookup yields CDR1 SGHKS and CDR2 YYEKEE (reference sequence). The CDR3 totals 15 residues. V shed 4 bases and J 8 bases; nucleotides not matched to a gene: 10. Regarding time point: 2014-2015 season, pre-vaccination. The origin of this receptor is an adult who received the influenza vaccine. The sequencing used CXCR5+ CD38- circulating T follicular helper cells from blood, collected on the day of influenza vaccination. Specified subset: circulating Tfh, non-naive CD4+CXCR5+PD-1+ (ICOS+CD38+ or ICOS-CD38-). The rearrangement joins TRBV5-5 to TRBJ1-4; 8 nucleotides line up with TRBD1. CDR3 DNA: TGTGCCAGCAGCAATCCTTCCGACAGGGGCGAAAAACTGTTTTTT. Residues: CASSNPSDRGEKLFF.